The rows below give T cell receptor beta chains drawn from one sample of a study of blood T cell repertoires in COVID-19. Sequenced by immunoSEQ multiplex PCR; TCRdb stores in-frame clones only, minus some. Of more than 70,000 clones in the sample, more than 80% were seen once. The sample was peripheral blood. Receptors originate from a woman over 75 with active or convalescent COVID-19. Each CDR3 is given with its conserved first and last residue. A D gene is named only where the DNA matches it firmly. Clone size is shown for a subset of rows, as once, few, many or a class of expanded clone.

v_gene	d_gene	j_gene	abundance	CDR3aa	CDR3nt
TRBV12-5	TRBD2	TRBJ2-3	.	CASGLVLAGASDTQYF	TGTGCTAGTGGTTTGGTTCTAGCGGGAGCTTCCGATACGCAGTATTTT
TRBV4-1	TRBD2	TRBJ2-1	few	CASSQEAGDLYNEQFF	TGCGCCAGCAGCCAAGAAGCGGGAGACTTATACAATGAGCAGTTCTTC
TRBV27	TRBD1	TRBJ2-7	.	CASSASRGLLNYEQYF	TGTGCCAGCAGTGCCTCCAGGGGGCTACTAAACTACGAGCAGTACTTC
TRBV10-3	.	TRBJ1-3	.	CAIREGQRGNTIYF	TGTGCCATCAGAGAGGGCCAGCGTGGCAACACCATATATTTT
TRBV11-3	TRBD1	TRBJ1-4	.	CASPGQTNEKLFF	TGTGCCAGCCCGGGACAGACGAATGAAAAACTGTTTTTT
TRBV10-2	TRBD1	TRBJ1-6	.	CASNGQGGSPLHF	TGCGCCAGCAACGGACAGGGCGGCTCACCCCTCCACTTT
TRBV18	.	TRBJ1-5	.	CASSPGARQPQHF	TGTGCCAGCTCACCGGGGGCCAGGCAGCCCCAGCATTTT
TRBV5-1	TRBD1	TRBJ2-7	.	CASSLVSGGGYEQYF	TGCGCCAGCAGCTTGGTTTCAGGGGGCGGGTACGAGCAGTACTTC
TRBV28	.	TRBJ1-2	.	CASSLKFTVTWGYTF	TGTGCCAGCAGTTTAAAGTTTACAGTGACGTGGGGCTACACCTTC
TRBV29-1	.	TRBJ1-2	once	CSVGDTNYGYTF	TGCAGCGTTGGGGACACTAACTATGGCTACACCTTC
TRBV7-2	.	TRBJ1-4	.	CASSLEGPKANEKLFF	TGTGCCAGCAGCTTAGAGGGGCCCAAGGCTAATGAAAAACTGTTTTTT
TRBV28	TRBD1	TRBJ2-7	once	CASSLWQGVTYEQYF	TGTGCCAGCAGTTTGTGGCAGGGGGTTACCTACGAGCAGTACTTC
TRBV7-2	.	TRBJ1-4	.	CASSLRDSPTTNEKLFF	TGTGCCAGCAGCTTAAGAGACAGCCCCACCACTAATGAAAAACTGTTTTTT
TRBV2	.	TRBJ2-2	few	CASSVSGYTGELFF	TGTGCCAGCAGTGTATCAGGGTACACCGGGGAGCTGTTTTTT
TRBV15	TRBD2	TRBJ2-2	.	CATSRARGGGELFF	TGTGCCACCAGCAGAGCGCGGGGGGGCGGGGAGCTGTTTTTT
TRBV24-1	TRBD1	TRBJ1-5	.	CATSTRTGRASQPQHF	TGTGCCACCAGTACAAGGACAGGGCGGGCTAGTCAGCCCCAGCATTTT
TRBV24-1	.	TRBJ2-6	once	CATSDFAQGGGANVLTF	TGTGCCACCAGTGATTTCGCGCAGGGCGGTGGGGCCAACGTCCTGACTTTC
TRBV7-8	TRBD1	TRBJ2-7	.	CASRENRDRGPYEQYF	TGTGCCAGCAGGGAAAACCGGGACAGGGGTCCCTACGAGCAGTACTTC
TRBV11-3	TRBD1	TRBJ2-3	.	CASSLATGANTDTQYF	TGTGCCAGCAGCTTAGCTACAGGGGCCAACACAGATACGCAGTATTTT
TRBV5-5	.	TRBJ2-2	.	CASSRQGANTGELFF	TGTGCCAGCAGCAGACAAGGCGCGAACACCGGGGAGCTGTTTTTT
TRBV6-2/TRBV6-3	.	TRBJ1-5	.	CASSRRGAGGNQPQHF	TGTGCCAGCAGTCGACGGGGGGCTGGAGGCAATCAGCCCCAGCATTTT
TRBV18	TRBD2	TRBJ2-3	.	CASSPRSAGGADTQYF	TGTGCCAGCTCACCACGGTCTGCGGGAGGGGCAGATACGCAGTATTTT
TRBV5-8	.	TRBJ1-5	.	CASSLGGGHQYQPQHF	TGTGCCAGCAGCTTGGGTGGAGGCCATCAGTATCAGCCCCAGCATTTT
TRBV7-9	TRBD1	TRBJ2-6	.	CASSLGTGTGANVLTF	TGTGCCAGCAGCTTAGGGACAGGGACTGGGGCCAACGTCCTGACTTTC
TRBV6-5	TRBD2	TRBJ2-1	.	CASSSPGLDNEQFF	TGTGCCAGCAGTTCCCCGGGACTAGACAATGAGCAGTTCTTC
TRBV6-2/TRBV6-3	.	TRBJ2-2	few	CASSPMRTANTGELFF	TGTGCCAGCAGCCCCATGAGAACGGCGAACACCGGGGAGCTGTTTTTT
TRBV5-1	TRBD1	TRBJ1-1	once	CASSSGTGFTEAFF	TGCGCCAGCAGCTCGGGGACAGGGTTCACTGAAGCTTTCTTT
TRBV11-2	TRBD1	TRBJ2-3	.	CASSLGLRDRGLADTQYF	TGTGCCAGCAGCTTAGGGCTCCGGGACAGGGGGCTTGCAGATACGCAGTATTTT
TRBV2	.	TRBJ2-6	many	CASGGTAGANVLTF	TGTGCCAGCGGCGGGACAGCTGGGGCCAACGTCCTGACTTTC
TRBV7-2	TRBD2	TRBJ2-7	once	CASSGGGLDSYEQYF	TGTGCCAGCTCCGGAGGGGGACTAGACTCCTACGAGCAGTACTTC
TRBV27	.	TRBJ2-7	.	CASSLKTVGSSYEQYF	TGTGCCAGCAGTTTAAAGACAGTAGGAAGCTCCTACGAGCAGTACTTC
TRBV7-7	TRBD2	TRBJ2-5	.	CASSLGLAGETQYF	TGTGCTAGCAGCCTGGGACTAGCGGGTGAGACCCAGTACTTC
TRBV24-1	TRBD2	TRBJ2-1	.	CATSDSSGGARSYNEQFF	TGTGCCACCAGTGACTCCAGCGGGGGGGCCAGGTCCTACAATGAGCAGTTCTTC
TRBV5-1	.	TRBJ2-1	.	CASSLIRFSYNEQFF	TGCGCCAGCAGCTTGATTCGGTTCTCCTACAATGAGCAGTTCTTC
TRBV7-3	TRBD1	TRBJ1-1	few	CASSMDRGSEAFF	TGTGCCAGCAGTATGGACAGGGGTTCTGAAGCTTTCTTT
TRBV29-1	.	TRBJ2-3	.	CSVEHRDQSTDTQYF	TGCAGCGTTGAACACAGGGACCAAAGCACAGATACGCAGTATTTT
TRBV5-6	.	TRBJ1-2	.	CASSLRSGYTF	TGTGCCAGCAGCTTGCGTTCTGGCTACACCTTC
TRBV6-2/TRBV6-3	.	TRBJ1-3	.	CASSLGQTSGNTIYF	TGTGCCAGCAGCTTAGGACAGACCTCTGGAAACACCATATATTTT
TRBV18	TRBD2	TRBJ2-3	.	CASSPLGTSGKGPDTQYF	TGTGCCAGCTCACCACTCGGGACTAGCGGAAAGGGACCAGATACGCAGTATTTT
TRBV7-8	TRBD1	TRBJ2-6	.	CASSLGTGFFGANVLTF	TGTGCCAGCAGCCTCGGGACAGGGTTCTTTGGGGCCAACGTCCTGACTTTC
TRBV12-3/TRBV12-4	.	TRBJ1-3	.	CASSLREHTIYF	TGTGCCAGCAGTCTCAGGGAACACACCATATATTTT
TRBV30	.	TRBJ2-5	.	CAWSSGSETQYF	TGTGCCTGGAGTTCAGGTTCGGAGACCCAGTACTTC
TRBV6-2/TRBV6-3	.	TRBJ1-5	.	CASSYSLVRQPQHF	TGTGCCAGCAGTTACTCCCTCGTCAGGCAGCCCCAGCATTTT
TRBV28	TRBD1	TRBJ1-2	.	CASRRDRGSGYTF	TGTGCCAGCCGACGGGACAGGGGAAGTGGCTACACCTTC
TRBV19	.	TRBJ1-2	few	CASSIGGRDRYYGYTF	TGTGCCAGTAGTATAGGCGGTCGAGACCGGTATTATGGCTACACCTTC
TRBV6-4	.	TRBJ2-3	.	CASSDPYRDNTDTQYF	TGTGCCAGCAGCGATCCCTACAGGGATAACACAGATACGCAGTATTTT
TRBV3-1/TRBV3-2	.	TRBJ2-7	.	CASSQDMAYYYEQYF	TGTGCCAGCAGCCAAGATATGGCATATTACTACGAGCAGTACTTC
TRBV10-3	TRBD2	TRBJ2-1	.	CAISESGLAANEQFF	TGTGCCATCAGTGAGTCGGGACTAGCGGCAAATGAGCAGTTCTTC
TRBV18	.	TRBJ2-7	once	CASRGQSYEQYF	TGTGCCAGCAGAGGACAGAGCTACGAGCAGTACTTC
TRBV7-9	TRBD1	TRBJ1-1	.	CASSWGQGRSEAFF	TGTGCCAGCAGCTGGGGACAGGGGCGCTCGGAAGCTTTCTTT
TRBV4-3	TRBD1	TRBJ2-1	.	CASSQEGQGYGEQFF	TGCGCCAGCAGCCAAGAGGGACAGGGGTACGGTGAGCAGTTCTTC
TRBV6-6	TRBD1	TRBJ1-6	few	CASTDALGTGVSPLHF	TGTGCCAGCACTGACGCCTTGGGGACAGGGGTTTCACCCCTCCACTTT
TRBV4-2	TRBD2	TRBJ2-1	.	CASSHLAGAYNEQFF	TGTGCCAGCAGCCACCTAGCGGGGGCCTACAATGAGCAGTTCTTC
TRBV5-1	.	TRBJ1-1	.	CASSLMTADTEAFF	TGCGCCAGCAGCTTGATGACCGCGGACACTGAAGCTTTCTTT
TRBV29-1	TRBD2	TRBJ2-7	.	CSVVVLAGKSYEQYF	TGCAGCGTTGTCGTTCTAGCGGGAAAATCTTACGAGCAGTACTTC
TRBV6-6	.	TRBJ1-3	.	CASSQGVNTIYF	TGTGCCAGCAGTCAAGGGGTAAACACCATATATTTT